This TCR beta chain was sequenced in a study of T cells in Graves' hyperthyroidism and ophthalmopathy. Overall study results and limits: The blood repertoire included most of the expanded thyroid clonotypes above 0.001.

For this clonotype: Its antigen is as yet unknown.

The CDR3 runs 13 residues. The V end was cut by 6 bases, the J end by 10 bases, with 18 bases between. Researchers amplified the TCR beta CDR3 regions from RNA transcripts. RT-PCR in the first round (using the HTBI primer set) targeted the TCR CDR3. TCRdb fed the multiplex PCR reads into MiXCR, producing one record per CDR3 protein. The repertoire holds under 650,000 distinct CDR3 sequences, with 15% to 20% as singletons. Those patients with uncontrolled infection, other autoimmune disease, pregnancy or lactation were excluded. The chain links TRBV12-3 or TRBV12-4 to TRBJ1-1; weak D call: TRBD1 (6 bases). Input material: blood. The sequence was collected from a woman aged 25 to 39 with Graves' hyperthyroidism. The CDR3 protein is CASSDTGTLSAFF. The CDR3, as DNA: TGTGCCAGCAGCGACACAGGGACTCTTTCAGCTTTCTTT.